A selection of T cell receptor beta chains follows, all from one sample in a study of blood T cells in healthy people across ages. One entry per CDR3 protein, called by TCRdb with MiXCR from the 5' RACE reads. The sample comprises about a million distinct CDR3 sequences, around 54% of which are singletons, and about 22% rests with the top ten. The sample comprised blood. Receptors originate from a woman aged 60-75 years in good health. Each CDR3 is given with its conserved first and last residue. A D gene is named only where the DNA matches it firmly. The size entry is marked missing in some rows and otherwise reads once, few, many or a size class.

clone_size | d_call | j_call | v_call | cdr3_aa | cdr3_nt
few | . | TRBJ2-7 | TRBV7-2 | CASSQPTRSPYEQYF | TGTGCCAGCAGCCAACCGACCCGAAGCCCCTACGAGCAGTACTTC
few | . | TRBJ2-5 | TRBV12-3/TRBV12-4 | CASSPPAPGDETQYF | TGTGCCAGCAGTCCCCCTGCACCAGGGGACGAGACCCAGTACTTC
. | . | TRBJ2-5 | TRBV5-1 | CASSGQVGETQYF | TGCGCCAGCAGCGGCCAAGTTGGGGAGACCCAGTACTTC
few | . | TRBJ2-7 | TRBV6-2/TRBV6-3 | CASSSVITYEQYF | TGTGCCAGCAGTTCGGTGATCACCTACGAGCAGTACTTC
few | . | TRBJ2-1 | TRBV3-1 | CASSPTSYTEQFF | TGTGCCAGCAGCCCTACTAGCTACACTGAGCAGTTCTTC
. | . | TRBJ2-5 | TRBV7-2 | CASSPKGASTQYF | TGTGCCAGCAGCCCCAAAGGGGCGTCGACCCAGTACTTC
. | . | TRBJ2-5 | TRBV20-1 | CSARAGTGKETQYF | TGCAGTGCTAGAGCCGGGACTGGGAAAGAGACCCAGTACTTC
. | TRBD2 | TRBJ2-5 | TRBV6-5 | CASSFDGRARTQYF | TGTGCCAGCAGCTTCGACGGGAGGGCCCGTACCCAGTACTTC
. | . | TRBJ2-7 | TRBV20-1 | CSARDSGRVTYEQYF | TGCAGTGCTAGAGATTCTGGCAGGGTCACCTACGAGCAGTACTTC
few | TRBD1 | TRBJ1-2 | TRBV14 | CASSQAQGVRLTF | TGTGCCAGCAGCCAGGCACAGGGGGTTCGTCTCACCTTC
. | . | TRBJ2-5 | TRBV11-2 | CASSPPRSQETQYF | TGTGCCAGCAGCCCGCCGAGGAGCCAAGAGACCCAGTACTTC
. | TRBD2 | TRBJ2-3 | TRBV4-3 | CANSLGTKTDTQYF | TGCGCCAACAGCCTCGGGACTAAAACAGATACGCAGTATTTT
many | TRBD2 | TRBJ2-7 | TRBV20-1 | CSWAPGGGRVDEQYF | TGCAGTTGGGCCCCGGGAGGCGGGAGAGTCGACGAGCAGTACTTC
. | . | TRBJ2-1 | TRBV18 | CASSPAVGAGNNEQFF | TGTGCCAGCTCCCCTGCCGTGGGAGCCGGGAACAATGAGCAGTTCTTC
. | TRBD1 | TRBJ2-7 | TRBV29-1 | CSVVRTGGSYEQYF | TGCAGCGTTGTCCGGACAGGGGGGTCCTACGAGCAGTACTTC
. | TRBD2 | TRBJ2-7 | TRBV5-6 | CASSSTGLAGSHEQYF | TGTGCCAGCAGCTCCACCGGACTAGCGGGGTCCCACGAGCAGTACTTC
many | . | TRBJ2-7 | TRBV27 | CASRPFEGASVLPYEQYF | TGTGCCAGCAGACCCTTCGAGGGGGCTAGCGTATTACCCTACGAGCAGTACTTC
once | TRBD1 | TRBJ2-7 | TRBV6-2/TRBV6-3 | CASSVPTRTGLSYEQYF | TGTGCCAGCAGCGTACCAACCAGGACAGGCCTCTCCTACGAGCAGTACTTC
few | TRBD2 | TRBJ2-1 | TRBV29-1 | CSVGLIAGGFGNEQFF | TGCAGCGTTGGGCTAATAGCGGGAGGGTTCGGGAATGAGCAGTTCTTC
few | . | TRBJ1-2 | TRBV3-1 | CASSQSAGAYGYTF | TGTGCCAGCAGCCAATCCGCAGGAGCCTATGGCTACACCTTC
. | TRBD1 | TRBJ2-3 | TRBV27 | CASSSTGGWADTQYF | TGTGCCAGCAGTTCCACAGGGGGGTGGGCAGATACGCAGTATTTT
few | . | TRBJ1-5 | TRBV9 | CASSVDPHQPQHF | TGTGCCAGCAGCGTAGATCCGCATCAGCCCCAGCATTTT
. | TRBD2 | TRBJ2-3 | TRBV14 | CASSYAYLAGGADTQYF | TGTGCCAGCAGTTACGCCTATTTAGCGGGAGGCGCAGATACGCAGTATTTT
. | TRBD2 | TRBJ2-1 | TRBV9 | CASSVGTSGTYNEQFF | TGTGCCAGCAGCGTGGGGACTAGCGGGACCTACAATGAGCAGTTCTTC
few | . | TRBJ2-7 | TRBV28 | CATRVWRDPYYEQYF | TGTGCCACTAGAGTTTGGCGGGATCCTTACTACGAGCAGTACTTC
. | . | TRBJ2-5 | TRBV28 | CASSPSDKETQYF | TGTGCCAGCAGTCCCAGCGACAAAGAGACCCAGTACTTC
few | . | TRBJ2-3 | TRBV9 | CASSVAVVGDTQYF | TGTGCCAGCAGCGTTGCAGTAGTTGGAGATACGCAGTATTTT
few | TRBD2 | TRBJ2-1 | TRBV5-5 | CASSQLAGYEQFF | TGTGCCAGCAGCCAACTAGCGGGCTATGAGCAGTTCTTC
. | TRBD2 | TRBJ2-7 | TRBV14 | CASSRGAGDYEQYF | TGTGCCAGCAGCCGGGGAGCGGGAGACTACGAGCAGTACTTC
. | . | TRBJ2-3 | TRBV27 | CASSSGRTDTQYF | TGTGCCAGCAGTTCTGGACGGACAGATACGCAGTATTTT
. | . | TRBJ2-7 | TRBV15 | CATSEGNGYEQYF | TGTGCCACCTCTGAGGGAAATGGCTACGAGCAGTACTTC
few | . | TRBJ2-5 | TRBV24-1 | CATRPGGEQETQYF | TGTGCCACCCGTCCGGGCGGGGAACAAGAGACCCAGTACTTC
. | . | TRBJ1-4 | TRBV3-1 | CASSWTATNEKLFF | TGTGCCAGCAGCTGGACAGCAACTAATGAAAAACTGTTTTTT
. | . | TRBJ2-4 | TRBV2 | CASSGGAGTNIQYF | TGTGCCAGCAGTGGGGGGGCAGGAACCAACATTCAGTACTTC
. | TRBD1 | TRBJ2-5 | TRBV12-3/TRBV12-4 | CASSKRQGETQYF | TGTGCCAGCAGTAAACGACAGGGAGAGACCCAGTACTTC
. | . | TRBJ2-7 | TRBV4-2 | CASSHSGWSGDEQYF | TGTGCCAGCAGCCACTCTGGGTGGAGTGGTGACGAGCAGTACTTC
few | TRBD2 | TRBJ2-5 | TRBV5-5 | CASSPVLAGEQETQYF | TGTGCCAGCAGCCCCGTACTAGCGGGAGAGCAAGAGACCCAGTACTTC
. | TRBD2 | TRBJ2-7 | TRBV4-1 | CASSPPRGSGLAGAPEQYF | TGCGCCAGCAGCCCACCGAGGGGTAGCGGACTAGCGGGAGCTCCCGAGCAGTACTTC
few | . | TRBJ2-6 | TRBV5-1 | CASSPAVGRRSGANVLTF | TGCGCCAGCAGCCCAGCGGTCGGCCGACGCTCTGGGGCCAACGTCCTGACTTTC
. | TRBD2 | TRBJ2-3 | TRBV14 | CASSQDWLAAQYF | TGTGCCAGCAGCCAAGACTGGCTAGCGGCGCAGTATTTT
. | TRBD1 | TRBJ1-5 | TRBV6-2/TRBV6-3 | CASRKDRGYQPQHF | TGTGCCAGTAGAAAGGACAGGGGATATCAGCCCCAGCATTTT
few | TRBD2 | TRBJ2-3 | TRBV7-3 | CASSFSGAQALTQYF | TGTGCCAGCAGCTTTAGCGGGGCCCAGGCCCTCACGCAGTATTTT
. | TRBD2 | TRBJ2-2 | TRBV7-2 | CASSLDPWTSGNTGELFF | TGTGCCAGCAGCTTAGATCCTTGGACTAGCGGGAACACCGGGGAGCTGTTTTTT
few | TRBD1 | TRBJ1-1 | TRBV29-1 | CSVLMHRGNTEAFF | TGCAGCGTGCTAATGCACAGGGGAAACACTGAAGCTTTCTTT
. | . | TRBJ1-5 | TRBV7-2 | CASSPVGNNQPQHF | TGTGCCAGCAGCCCTGTGGGTAACAATCAGCCCCAGCATTTT
. | . | TRBJ2-3 | TRBV5-1 | CASSFEIGAISTDTQYF | TGCGCCAGCAGCTTCGAGATCGGGGCGATTAGCACAGATACGCAGTATTTT
. | . | TRBJ2-1 | TRBV27 | CASSLTMNEQFF | TGTGCCAGCAGTCTAACGATGAATGAGCAGTTCTTC
few | . | TRBJ1-5 | TRBV29-1 | CSALVGGHNQPQHF | TGCAGCGCCCTCGTCGGGGGACACAATCAGCCCCAGCATTTT
. | TRBD2 | TRBJ2-7 | TRBV4-1 | CASSQDLGLAATYEQYF | TGCGCCAGCAGCCAAGATCTTGGACTAGCAGCAACCTACGAGCAGTACTTC
few | . | TRBJ2-3 | TRBV6-5 | CASSYLGDSADTQYF | TGTGCCAGCAGTTACTTGGGAGACTCAGCAGATACGCAGTATTTT
. | . | TRBJ2-1 | TRBV30 | CAWSVGTPRMSKFF | TGTGCCTGGAGTGTAGGGACCCCCAGAATGAGCAAGTTCTTC
. | TRBD2 | TRBJ2-1 | TRBV5-1 | CASSLGGGLAGLYNEQFF | TGCGCCAGCAGCTTGGGTGGAGGACTAGCGGGATTATACAATGAGCAGTTCTTC
. | . | TRBJ2-2 | TRBV12-3/TRBV12-4 | CASRYTGELFF | TGTGCCAGCAGGTACACCGGGGAGCTGTTTTTT